Listed below are T cell receptor beta chains from one sample, sequenced in a study of blood T cell repertoires in COVID-19. Libraries were prepared by immunoSEQ multiplex PCR; TCRdb keeps only in-frame clonotypes and omits some of them. The profile shows around 62,000 clones, approximately 88% of them singletons. Sequenced input: peripheral blood. Receptors originate from an older woman with COVID-19, enrolled during active disease. Both conserved end residues are part of each CDR3. A D gene is named only where the DNA matches it firmly. Clone size is stated in some rows and not others, as once, few, many or a class when expanded.

TRBJ1-5 | TRBV6-5 | . | . | TGTGCCAGCAGTTACTTCGGGGATAATCAGCCCCAGCATTTT | CASSYFGDNQPQHF
TRBJ1-5 | TRBV4-2 | . | TRBD1 | TGTGCCAGCAGCCAGCAGGGGGATAGCAATCAGCCCCAGCATTTT | CASSQQGDSNQPQHF
TRBJ2-3 | TRBV5-1 | . | . | TGCGCCAGCAGCTTCTTTAGCGCAGATACGCAGTATTTT | CASSFFSADTQYF
TRBJ2-1 | TRBV27 | . | . | TGTGCCAGCAGTTCACGAACTAGCAATGAGCAGTTCTTC | CASSSRTSNEQFF
TRBJ1-3 | TRBV11-2 | . | . | TGTGCCAGCAGCTTAGTAAGGCGGAACACCATATATTTT | CASSLVRRNTIYF
TRBJ2-1 | TRBV5-4 | . | . | TGTGCCAGCAGCCACCAGGACAGCTACAACCAGTTCTTC | CASSHQDSYNQFF
TRBJ2-2 | TRBV4-1 | . | . | TGCGCCAGCAGCGGAGGAAGGACAGCGAACACCGGGGAGCTGTTTTTT | CASSGGRTANTGELFF
TRBJ2-3 | TRBV19 | . | TRBD2 | TGTGCCAGTAGTAACCACTTAGCGGGAGTGGCAGATACGCAGTATTTT | CASSNHLAGVADTQYF
TRBJ2-7 | TRBV2 | . | TRBD2 | TGTGCCAGCAAGGCAGCGGGGGCCTACGAGCAGTACTTC | CASKAAGAYEQYF
TRBJ2-1 | TRBV18 | . | TRBD1 | TGTGCCAGCTCCCCCGTCGGGACAGGGCTCGATGAGCAGTTCTTC | CASSPVGTGLDEQFF
TRBJ1-1 | TRBV6-5 | few | . | TGTGCCAGCAGGACGGGACAGAACACTGAAGCTTTCTTT | CASRTGQNTEAFF
TRBJ2-1 | TRBV7-9 | . | . | TGTGCCAGCTCCCCCTTGGTTGAGGGCTACAATGAGCAGTTCTTC | CASSPLVEGYNEQFF
TRBJ2-2 | TRBV6-2/TRBV6-3 | once | . | TGTGCCAGCAGTCGGGGCACCGGGGAGCTGTTTTTT | CASSRGTGELFF
TRBJ2-7 | TRBV12-3/TRBV12-4 | . | TRBD1 | TGTGCCAGCAGGTCGACAGGGGAGCACGAGCAGTACTTC | CASRSTGEHEQYF
TRBJ2-5 | TRBV30 | . | . | TGTGCCTGGAGTAAAGGGGGAGAGACCCAGTACTTC | CAWSKGGETQYF
TRBJ1-2 | TRBV19 | . | . | TGTGCCAGTAGTATTGGGCCGGTCGATCGCGGCTACACCTTC | CASSIGPVDRGYTF
TRBJ2-3 | TRBV7-8 | . | . | TGTGCCAGCAGGGGGGGGCAGTTCACAGATACGCAGTATTTT | CASRGGQFTDTQYF
TRBJ1-1 | TRBV7-9 | . | . | TGTGCCAGCAGCCCCTCGGGATATGAAGCTTTCTTT | CASSPSGYEAFF
TRBJ2-7 | TRBV5-1 | . | TRBD1 | TGCGCCAGCAGCTCGAACAGGGGTTGGGAGCAGTACTTC | CASSSNRGWEQYF
TRBJ2-2 | TRBV19 | . | TRBD1 | TGTGCCAGCAGACGGGACAGCAACACCGGGGAGCTGTTTTTT | CASRRDSNTGELFF
TRBJ1-5 | TRBV6-6 | . | . | TGTGCCAGCACCCTCACAGGGACGAGTCAGCCCCAGCATTTT | CASTLTGTSQPQHF
TRBJ2-2 | TRBV11-2 | . | . | TGTGCCAGCAGTCCCGGGGCCGGGGAGCTGTTTTTT | CASSPGAGELFF
TRBJ1-2 | TRBV11-2 | . | TRBD1 | TGTGCCAGCAGCGCCCCCGGGACAGGGTATGGCTACACCTTC | CASSAPGTGYGYTF
TRBJ1-2 | TRBV28 | . | TRBD1 | TGTGCCAGCAGACTATTAAGACCTACAGGGGCCTCGGGTGGCTACACCTTC | CASRLLRPTGASGGYTF
TRBJ1-5 | TRBV5-5 | . | TRBD1 | TGTGCCAGCAGCTTCCACTGGGACAGAATAAATCAGCCCCAGCATTTT | CASSFHWDRINQPQHF
TRBJ2-2 | TRBV5-1 | . | . | TGCGCCAGCAGTCCCTTTGAGGCCGGGGAGCTGTTTTTT | CASSPFEAGELFF
TRBJ1-2 | TRBV14 | . | . | TGTGCCAGCAGCCCCCAGGGGAGCTATGGCTACACCTTC | CASSPQGSYGYTF
TRBJ1-2 | TRBV12-5 | . | TRBD1 | TGTGCTAGTGGTCCGGGACAGGGCTTCAACTATGGCTACACCTTC | CASGPGQGFNYGYTF
TRBJ1-5 | TRBV19 | . | . | TGTGCCAGCACAAGATATAGCAATCAGCCCCAGCATTTT | CASTRYSNQPQHF